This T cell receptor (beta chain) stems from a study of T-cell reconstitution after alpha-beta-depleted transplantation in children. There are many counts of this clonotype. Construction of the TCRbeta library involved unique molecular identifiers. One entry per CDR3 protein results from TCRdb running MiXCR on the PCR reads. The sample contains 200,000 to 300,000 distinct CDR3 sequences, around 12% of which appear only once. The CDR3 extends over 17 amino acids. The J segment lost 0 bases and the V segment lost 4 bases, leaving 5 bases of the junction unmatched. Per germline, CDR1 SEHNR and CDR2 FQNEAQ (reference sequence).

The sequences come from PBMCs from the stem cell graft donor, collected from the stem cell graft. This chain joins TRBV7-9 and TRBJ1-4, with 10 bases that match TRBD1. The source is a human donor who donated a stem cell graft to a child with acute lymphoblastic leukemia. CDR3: CASSSLTGGATNEKLFF. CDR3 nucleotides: TGTGCCAGCAGCTCGCTGACAGGGGGCGCAACTAATGAAAAACTGTTTTTT.